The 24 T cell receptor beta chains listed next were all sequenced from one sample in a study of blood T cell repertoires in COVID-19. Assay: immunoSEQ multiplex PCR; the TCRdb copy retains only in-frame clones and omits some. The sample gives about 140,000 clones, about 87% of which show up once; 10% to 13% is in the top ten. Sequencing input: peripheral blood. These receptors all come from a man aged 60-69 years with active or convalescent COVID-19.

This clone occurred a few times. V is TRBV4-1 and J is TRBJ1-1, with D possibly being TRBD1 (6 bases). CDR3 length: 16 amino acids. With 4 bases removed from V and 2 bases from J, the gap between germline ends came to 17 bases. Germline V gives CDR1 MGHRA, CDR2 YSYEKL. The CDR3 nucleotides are TGCGCCAGCAGCCGCCAACGGGGGGGGGCTAACACTGAAGCTTTCTTT. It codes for CASSRQRGGANTEAFF.

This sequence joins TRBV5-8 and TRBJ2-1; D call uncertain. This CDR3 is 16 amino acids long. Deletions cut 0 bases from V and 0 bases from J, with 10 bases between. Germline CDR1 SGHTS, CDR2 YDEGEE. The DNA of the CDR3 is TGTGCCAGCAGCTTGGGAAGACTGAGCTCCTACAATGAGCAGTTCTTC. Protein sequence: CASSLGRLSSYNEQFF.

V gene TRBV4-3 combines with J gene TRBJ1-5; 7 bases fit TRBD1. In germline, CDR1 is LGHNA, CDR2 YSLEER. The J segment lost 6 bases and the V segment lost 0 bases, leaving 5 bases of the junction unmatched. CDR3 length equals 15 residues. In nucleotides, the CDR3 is TGCGCCAGCAGCCAAGATCAAGGGGGCGGTCAGCCCCAGCATTTT. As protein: CASSQDQGGGQPQHF.

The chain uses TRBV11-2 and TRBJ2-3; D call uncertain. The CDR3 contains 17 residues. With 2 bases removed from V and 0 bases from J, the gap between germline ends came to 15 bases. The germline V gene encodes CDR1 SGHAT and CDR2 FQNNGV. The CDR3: CASSLLLSLASTDTQYF. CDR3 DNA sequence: TGTGCCAGCAGCTTATTGCTCTCCCTGGCTAGCACAGATACGCAGTATTTT.

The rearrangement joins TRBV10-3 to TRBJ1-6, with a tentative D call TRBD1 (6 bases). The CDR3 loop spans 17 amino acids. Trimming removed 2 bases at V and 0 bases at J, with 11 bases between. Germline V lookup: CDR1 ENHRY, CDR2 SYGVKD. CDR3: CAISEGGGGSYNSPLHF. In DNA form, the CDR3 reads TGTGCCATCAGTGAGGGGGGCGGTGGCTCCTATAATTCACCCCTCCACTTT.

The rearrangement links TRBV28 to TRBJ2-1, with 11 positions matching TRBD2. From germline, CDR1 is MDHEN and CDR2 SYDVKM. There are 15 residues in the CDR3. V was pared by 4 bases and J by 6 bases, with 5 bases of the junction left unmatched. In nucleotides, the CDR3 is TGTGCCAGCAGTTCGCCAGGGACTAGCGGCAATGAGCAGTTCTTC. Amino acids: CASSSPGTSGNEQFF.

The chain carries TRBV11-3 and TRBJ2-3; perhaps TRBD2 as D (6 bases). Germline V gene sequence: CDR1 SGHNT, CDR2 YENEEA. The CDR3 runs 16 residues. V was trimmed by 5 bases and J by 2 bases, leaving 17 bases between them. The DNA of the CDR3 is TGTGCCAGCAGCCCGGGAGTTAGCGGATTCACAGATACGCAGTATTTT. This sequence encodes CASSPGVSGFTDTQYF.

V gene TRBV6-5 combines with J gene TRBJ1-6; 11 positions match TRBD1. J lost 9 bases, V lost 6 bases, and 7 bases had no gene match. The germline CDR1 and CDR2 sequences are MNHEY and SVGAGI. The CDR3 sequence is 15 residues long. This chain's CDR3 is CASSPGQGASSPLHF. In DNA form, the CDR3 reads TGTGCCAGCAGCCCCGGACAGGGGGCTAGTTCACCCCTCCACTTT.

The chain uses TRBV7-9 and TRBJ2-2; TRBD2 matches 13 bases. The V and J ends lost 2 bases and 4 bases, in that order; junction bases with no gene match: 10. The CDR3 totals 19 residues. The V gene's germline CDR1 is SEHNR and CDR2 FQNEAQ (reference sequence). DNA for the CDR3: TGTGCCAGCAGCTTAAGGACTAGCGGGAGACCCCCCCGCACCGGGGAGCTGTTTTTT. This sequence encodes CASSLRTSGRPPRTGELFF.

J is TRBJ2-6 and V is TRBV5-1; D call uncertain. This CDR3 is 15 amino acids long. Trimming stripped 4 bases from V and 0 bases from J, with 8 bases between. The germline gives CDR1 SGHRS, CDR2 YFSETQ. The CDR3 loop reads CASSQVTSGANVLTF. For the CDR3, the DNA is TGCGCCAGCAGCCAGGTAACCTCTGGGGCCAACGTCCTGACTTTC.

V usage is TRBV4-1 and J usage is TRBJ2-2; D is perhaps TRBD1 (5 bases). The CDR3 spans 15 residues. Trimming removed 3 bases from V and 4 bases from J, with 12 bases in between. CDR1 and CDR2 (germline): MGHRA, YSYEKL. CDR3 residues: CASSHSRTSTGELFF. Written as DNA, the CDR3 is TGCGCCAGCAGCCATTCAAGGACAAGCACCGGGGAGCTGTTTTTT.

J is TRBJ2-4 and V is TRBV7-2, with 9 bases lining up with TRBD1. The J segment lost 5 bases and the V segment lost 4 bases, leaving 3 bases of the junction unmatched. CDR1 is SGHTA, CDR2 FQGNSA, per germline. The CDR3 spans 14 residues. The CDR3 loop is CASSSQGAQNIQYF. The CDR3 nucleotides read TGTGCCAGCAGCTCACAGGGGGCCCAAAACATTCAGTACTTC.

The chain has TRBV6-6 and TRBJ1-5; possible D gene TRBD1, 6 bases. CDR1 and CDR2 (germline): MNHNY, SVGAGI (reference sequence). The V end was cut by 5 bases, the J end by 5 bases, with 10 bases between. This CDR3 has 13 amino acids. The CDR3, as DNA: TGTGCCAGCAGTAGAGGGGGGGATCAGCCCCAGCATTTT. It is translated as CASSRGGDQPQHF.

CDR3 in amino acids: CASTRYRGPRNTEAFF. The CDR3 DNA reads TGTGCCAGTACCAGATACAGGGGCCCGAGAAACACTGAAGCTTTCTTT. This sequence joins TRBV19 and TRBJ1-1, with 7 nucleotides matching TRBD1. The CDR3 covers 16 residues. CDR1 LNHDA and CDR2 SQIVND come from the germline V gene (reference sequence). With 7 bases clipped from V and 2 bases from J, the junction kept 13 bases outside the gene matches. Together with reference TRBV19 and TRBJ1-1, the CDR3 gives the full variable domain: DGGITQSPKYLFRKEGQNVTLSCEQNLNHDAMYWYRQDPGQGLRLIYYSQIVNDFQKGDIAEGYSVSREKKESFPLTVTSAQKNPTAFYLCASTRYRGPRNTEAFFGQGTRLTVV.

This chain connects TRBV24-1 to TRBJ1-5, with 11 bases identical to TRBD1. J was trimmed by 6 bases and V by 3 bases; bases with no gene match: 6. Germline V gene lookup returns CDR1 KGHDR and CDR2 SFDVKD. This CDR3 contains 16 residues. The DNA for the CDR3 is TGTGCCACCAGTGATGGCGGACAGGGGGCCAGTCAGCCCCAGCATTTT. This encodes CATSDGGQGASQPQHF.

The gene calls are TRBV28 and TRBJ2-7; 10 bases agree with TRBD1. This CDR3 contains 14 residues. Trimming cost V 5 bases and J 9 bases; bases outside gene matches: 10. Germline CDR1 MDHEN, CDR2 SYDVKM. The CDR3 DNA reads TGTGCCAGCAGTGCGCCGGGACAGGGGAGAGGGCAGTACTTC. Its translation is CASSAPGQGRGQYF.

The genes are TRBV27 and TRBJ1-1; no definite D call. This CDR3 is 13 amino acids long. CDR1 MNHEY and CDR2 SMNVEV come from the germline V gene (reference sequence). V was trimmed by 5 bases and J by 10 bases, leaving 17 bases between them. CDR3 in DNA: TGTGCCAGCAGTCCTGGACGGGGTAGGCGAGCTTTCTTT. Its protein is CASSPGRGRRAFF.

For the CDR3, the DNA is TGCGCCAGCAGCTTGTCAACGGGGGGCAATCAGCCCCAGCATTTT. This sequence encodes CASSLSTGGNQPQHF. The rearrangement uses TRBV5-1 and TRBJ1-5, with D perhaps matching TRBD1 (5 bases). Trimming left V 1 base short and J 2 bases short, with 10 bases between. There are 15 residues in the CDR3. Germline assignment: CDR1 SGHRS and CDR2 YFSETQ.

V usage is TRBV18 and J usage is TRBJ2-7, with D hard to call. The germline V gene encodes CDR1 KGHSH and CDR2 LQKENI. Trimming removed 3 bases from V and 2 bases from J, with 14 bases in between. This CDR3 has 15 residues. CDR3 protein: CASSPSVGGAYEQYF. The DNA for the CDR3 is TGTGCCAGCTCACCTTCCGTCGGCGGTGCCTACGAGCAGTACTTC.

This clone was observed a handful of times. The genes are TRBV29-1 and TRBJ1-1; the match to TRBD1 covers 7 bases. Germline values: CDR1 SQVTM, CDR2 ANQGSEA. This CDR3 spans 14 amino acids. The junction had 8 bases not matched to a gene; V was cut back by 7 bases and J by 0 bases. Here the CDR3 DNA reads TGCAGCGAGAAACGGACAGGAATGAACACTGAAGCTTTCTTT. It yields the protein CSEKRTGMNTEAFF.

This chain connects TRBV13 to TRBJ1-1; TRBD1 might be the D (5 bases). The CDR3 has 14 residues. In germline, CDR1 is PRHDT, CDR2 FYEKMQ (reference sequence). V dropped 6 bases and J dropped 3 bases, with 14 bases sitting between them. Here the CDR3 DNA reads TGTGCCAGCAGGGCGGGACTGTTGCACACTGAAGCTTTCTTT. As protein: CASRAGLLHTEAFF.

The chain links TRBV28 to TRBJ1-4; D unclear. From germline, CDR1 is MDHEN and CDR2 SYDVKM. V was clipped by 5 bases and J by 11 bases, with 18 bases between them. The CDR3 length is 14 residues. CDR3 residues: CASSAPRELIKLFF. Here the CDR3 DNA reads TGTGCCAGCAGTGCCCCACGAGAGCTCATCAAACTGTTTTTT.

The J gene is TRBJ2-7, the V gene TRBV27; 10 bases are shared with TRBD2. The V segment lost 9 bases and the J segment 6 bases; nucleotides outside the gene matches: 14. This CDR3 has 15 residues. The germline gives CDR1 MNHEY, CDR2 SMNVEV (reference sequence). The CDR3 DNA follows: TGTGCCAGTTGGTCCGGGACTAGCGTTGCGGGCGAGCAGTACTTC. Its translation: CASWSGTSVAGEQYF.

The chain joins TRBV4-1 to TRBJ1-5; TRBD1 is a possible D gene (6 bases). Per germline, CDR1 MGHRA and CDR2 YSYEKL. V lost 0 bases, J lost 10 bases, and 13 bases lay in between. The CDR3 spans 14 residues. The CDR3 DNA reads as TGCGCCAGCAGCCAAGAAGGGGGTTTGGGCCCCCAGCATTTT. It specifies CASSQEGGLGPQHF.